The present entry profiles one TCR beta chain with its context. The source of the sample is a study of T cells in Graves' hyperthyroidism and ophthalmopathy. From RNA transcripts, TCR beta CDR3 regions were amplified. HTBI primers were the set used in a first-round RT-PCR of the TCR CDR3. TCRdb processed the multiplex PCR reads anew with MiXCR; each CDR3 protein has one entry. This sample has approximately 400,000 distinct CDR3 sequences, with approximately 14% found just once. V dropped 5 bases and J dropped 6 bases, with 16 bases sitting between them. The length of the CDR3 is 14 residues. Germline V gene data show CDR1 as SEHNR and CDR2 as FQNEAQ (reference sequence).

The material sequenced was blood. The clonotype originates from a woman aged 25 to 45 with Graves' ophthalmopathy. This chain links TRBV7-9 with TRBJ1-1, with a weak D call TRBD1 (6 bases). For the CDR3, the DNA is TGTGCCAGCAGCCAACAGGGATCTGGAGCTGAAGCTTTCTTT. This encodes CASSQQGSGAEAFF.